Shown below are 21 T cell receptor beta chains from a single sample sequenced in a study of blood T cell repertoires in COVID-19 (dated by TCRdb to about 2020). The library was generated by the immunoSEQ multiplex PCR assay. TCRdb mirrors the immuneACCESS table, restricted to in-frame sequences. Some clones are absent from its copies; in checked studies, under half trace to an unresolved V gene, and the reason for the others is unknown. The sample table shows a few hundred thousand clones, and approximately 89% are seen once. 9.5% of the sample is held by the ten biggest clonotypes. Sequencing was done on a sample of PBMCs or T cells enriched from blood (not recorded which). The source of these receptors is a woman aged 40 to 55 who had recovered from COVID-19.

CDR3 amino acids: CASSFGQAYNSPLHF. CDR3 sequence (DNA): TGTGCCAGCAGCTTTGGACAGGCCTATAATTCACCCCTCCACTTT. The chain joins TRBV5-6 to TRBJ1-6; TRBD1 matches 7 bases. The CDR3 contains 15 residues. Germline loops: CDR1 SGHDT, CDR2 YYEEEE. V gave up 2 bases and J gave up 2 bases; unmatched junction bases: 1.

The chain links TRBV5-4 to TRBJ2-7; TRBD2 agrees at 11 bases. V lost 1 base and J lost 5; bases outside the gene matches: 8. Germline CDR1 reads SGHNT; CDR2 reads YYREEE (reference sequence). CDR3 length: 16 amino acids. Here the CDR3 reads CASSLMLAGGNHEQYF. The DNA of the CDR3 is TGTGCCAGCAGCTTGATGCTAGCGGGAGGTAACCACGAGCAGTACTTC. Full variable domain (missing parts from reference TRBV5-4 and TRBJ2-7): ETGVTQSPTHLIKTRGQQVTLRCSSQSGHNTVSWYQQALGQGPQFIFQYYREEENGRGNFPPRFSGLQFPNYSSELNVNALELDDSALYLCASSLMLAGGNHEQYFGPGTRLTVT.

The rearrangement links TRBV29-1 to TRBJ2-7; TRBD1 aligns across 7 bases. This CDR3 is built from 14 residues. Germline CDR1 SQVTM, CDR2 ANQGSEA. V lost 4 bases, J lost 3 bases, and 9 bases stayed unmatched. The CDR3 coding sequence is TGCAGCGTTGTCCCTGGACAGGTATACTACGAGCAGTACTTC. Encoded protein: CSVVPGQVYYEQYF.

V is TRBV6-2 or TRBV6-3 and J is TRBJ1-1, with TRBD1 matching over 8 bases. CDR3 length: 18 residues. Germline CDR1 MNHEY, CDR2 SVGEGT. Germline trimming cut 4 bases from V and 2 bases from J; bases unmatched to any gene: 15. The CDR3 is CASSFSVPLDRDNTEAFF. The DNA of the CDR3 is TGTGCCAGCAGTTTTTCGGTCCCTTTGGACAGGGACAACACTGAAGCTTTCTTT.

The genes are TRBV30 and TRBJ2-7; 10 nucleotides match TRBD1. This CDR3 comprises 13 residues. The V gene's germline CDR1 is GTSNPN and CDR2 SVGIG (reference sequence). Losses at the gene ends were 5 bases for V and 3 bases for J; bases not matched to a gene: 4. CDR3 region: CAWGTGDGYEQYF. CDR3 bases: TGTGCCTGGGGGACAGGGGACGGCTACGAGCAGTACTTC.

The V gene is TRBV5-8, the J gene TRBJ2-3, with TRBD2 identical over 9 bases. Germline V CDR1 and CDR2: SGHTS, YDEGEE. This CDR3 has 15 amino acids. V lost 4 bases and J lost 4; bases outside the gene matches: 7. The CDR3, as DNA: TGTGCCAGCAGCGTTGGAAGACTAGCGGCAGATACGCAGTATTTT. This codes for CASSVGRLAADTQYF.

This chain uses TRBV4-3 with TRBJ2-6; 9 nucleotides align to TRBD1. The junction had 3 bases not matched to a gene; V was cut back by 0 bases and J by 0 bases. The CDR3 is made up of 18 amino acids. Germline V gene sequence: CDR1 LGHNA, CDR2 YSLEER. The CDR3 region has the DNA TGCGCCAGCAGCCAAGACGACAGGGGGGTCTCTGGGGCCAACGTCCTGACTTTC. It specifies CASSQDDRGVSGANVLTF.

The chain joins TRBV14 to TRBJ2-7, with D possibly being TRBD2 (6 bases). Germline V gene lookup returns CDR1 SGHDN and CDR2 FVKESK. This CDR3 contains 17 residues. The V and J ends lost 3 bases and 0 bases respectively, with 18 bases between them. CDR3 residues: CASSHWGGETLSYEQYF. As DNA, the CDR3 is TGTGCCAGCAGCCATTGGGGAGGAGAAACCCTCTCCTACGAGCAGTACTTC.

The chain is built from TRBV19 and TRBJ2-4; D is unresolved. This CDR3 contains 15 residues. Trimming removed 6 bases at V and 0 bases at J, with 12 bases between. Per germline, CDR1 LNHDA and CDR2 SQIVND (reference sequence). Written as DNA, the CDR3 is TGTGCCAGTAGCCAAGGCGGATTAGCCAAAAACATTCAGTACTTC. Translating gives CASSQGGLAKNIQYF.

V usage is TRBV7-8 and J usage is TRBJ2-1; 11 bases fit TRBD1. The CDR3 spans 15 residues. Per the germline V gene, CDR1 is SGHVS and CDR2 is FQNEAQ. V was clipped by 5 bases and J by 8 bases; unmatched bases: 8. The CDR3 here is CASSLPGTGGDEQFF. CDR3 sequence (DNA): TGTGCCAGCAGCCTGCCGGGGACAGGGGGTGATGAGCAGTTCTTC.

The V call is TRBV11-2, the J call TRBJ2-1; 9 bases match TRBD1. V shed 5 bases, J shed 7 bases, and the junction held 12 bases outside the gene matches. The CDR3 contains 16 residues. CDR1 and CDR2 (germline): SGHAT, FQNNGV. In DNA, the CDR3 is TGTGCCAGCAGCCCGCCCCATCACAGGGGGCGGAATGAGCAGTTCTTC. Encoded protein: CASSPPHHRGRNEQFF.

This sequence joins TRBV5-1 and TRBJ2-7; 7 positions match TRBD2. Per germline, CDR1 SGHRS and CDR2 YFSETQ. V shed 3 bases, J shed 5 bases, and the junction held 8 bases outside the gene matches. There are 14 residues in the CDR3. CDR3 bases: TGCGCCAGCAGCTATGGGGAGCGGGGCAACGAGCAGTACTTC. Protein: CASSYGERGNEQYF.

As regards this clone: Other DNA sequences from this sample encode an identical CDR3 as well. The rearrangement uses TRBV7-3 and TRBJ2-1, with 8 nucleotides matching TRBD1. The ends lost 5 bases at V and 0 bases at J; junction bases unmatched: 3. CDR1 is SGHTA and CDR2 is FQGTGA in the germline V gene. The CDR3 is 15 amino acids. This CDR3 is CASSLTGGSYNEQFF. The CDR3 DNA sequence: TGTGCCAGCAGCCTTACAGGGGGCTCCTACAATGAGCAGTTCTTC.

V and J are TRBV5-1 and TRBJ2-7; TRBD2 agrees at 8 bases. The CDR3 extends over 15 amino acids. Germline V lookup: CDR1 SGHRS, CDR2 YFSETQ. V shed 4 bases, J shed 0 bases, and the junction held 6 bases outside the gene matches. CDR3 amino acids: CASSGRGDSSYEQYF. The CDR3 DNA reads TGCGCCAGCAGCGGGCGGGGGGATAGCTCCTACGAGCAGTACTTC.

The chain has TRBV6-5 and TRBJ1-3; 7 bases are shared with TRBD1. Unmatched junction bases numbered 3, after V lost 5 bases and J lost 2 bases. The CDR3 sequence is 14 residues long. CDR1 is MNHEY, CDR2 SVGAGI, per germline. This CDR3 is CASSQTGTGNTIYF. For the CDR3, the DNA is TGTGCCAGCAGTCAGACAGGGACTGGAAACACCATATATTTT.

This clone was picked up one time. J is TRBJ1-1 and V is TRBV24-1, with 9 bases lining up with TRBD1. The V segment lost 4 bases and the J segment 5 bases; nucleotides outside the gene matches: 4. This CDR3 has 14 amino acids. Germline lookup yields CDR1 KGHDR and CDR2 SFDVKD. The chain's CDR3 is CATSEATGGTEAFF. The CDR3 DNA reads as TGTGCCACCAGTGAAGCGACAGGGGGGACTGAAGCTTTCTTT.

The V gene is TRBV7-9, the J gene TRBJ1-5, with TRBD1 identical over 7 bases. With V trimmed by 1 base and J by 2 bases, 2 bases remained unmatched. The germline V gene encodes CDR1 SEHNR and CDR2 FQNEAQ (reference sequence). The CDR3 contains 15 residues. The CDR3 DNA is TGTGCCAGCAGCTTAGAGGGGGCTGGCAATCAGCCCCAGCATTTT. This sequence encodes CASSLEGAGNQPQHF.

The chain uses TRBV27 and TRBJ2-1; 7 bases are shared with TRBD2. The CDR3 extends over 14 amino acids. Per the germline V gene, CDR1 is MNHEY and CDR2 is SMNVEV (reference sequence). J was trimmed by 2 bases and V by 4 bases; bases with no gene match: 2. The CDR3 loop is CASSSGTTYNEQFF. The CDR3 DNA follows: TGTGCCAGCAGTTCCGGGACTACCTACAATGAGCAGTTCTTC.

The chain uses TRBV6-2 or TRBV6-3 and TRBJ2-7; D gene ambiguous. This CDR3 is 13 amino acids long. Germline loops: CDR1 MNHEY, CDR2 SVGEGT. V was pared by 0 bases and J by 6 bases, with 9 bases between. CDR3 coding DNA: TGTGCCAGCAGTTACTCGATCTTCGGCGAGCAGTACTTC. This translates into CASSYSIFGEQYF.

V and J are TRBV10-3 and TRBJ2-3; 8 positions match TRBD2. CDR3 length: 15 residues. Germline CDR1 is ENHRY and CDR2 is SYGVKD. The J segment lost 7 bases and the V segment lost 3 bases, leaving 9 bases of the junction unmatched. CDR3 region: CAISDSTGGLNTQYF. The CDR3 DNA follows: TGTGCCATCAGTGACTCTACGGGGGGGCTTAATACGCAGTATTTT.

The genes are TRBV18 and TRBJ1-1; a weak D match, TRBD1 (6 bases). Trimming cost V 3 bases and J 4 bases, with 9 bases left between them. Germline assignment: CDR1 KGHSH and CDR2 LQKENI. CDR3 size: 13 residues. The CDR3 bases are TGTGCCAGCTCACCTCAACAGGGCACTGAAGCTTTCTTT. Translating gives CASSPQQGTEAFF.